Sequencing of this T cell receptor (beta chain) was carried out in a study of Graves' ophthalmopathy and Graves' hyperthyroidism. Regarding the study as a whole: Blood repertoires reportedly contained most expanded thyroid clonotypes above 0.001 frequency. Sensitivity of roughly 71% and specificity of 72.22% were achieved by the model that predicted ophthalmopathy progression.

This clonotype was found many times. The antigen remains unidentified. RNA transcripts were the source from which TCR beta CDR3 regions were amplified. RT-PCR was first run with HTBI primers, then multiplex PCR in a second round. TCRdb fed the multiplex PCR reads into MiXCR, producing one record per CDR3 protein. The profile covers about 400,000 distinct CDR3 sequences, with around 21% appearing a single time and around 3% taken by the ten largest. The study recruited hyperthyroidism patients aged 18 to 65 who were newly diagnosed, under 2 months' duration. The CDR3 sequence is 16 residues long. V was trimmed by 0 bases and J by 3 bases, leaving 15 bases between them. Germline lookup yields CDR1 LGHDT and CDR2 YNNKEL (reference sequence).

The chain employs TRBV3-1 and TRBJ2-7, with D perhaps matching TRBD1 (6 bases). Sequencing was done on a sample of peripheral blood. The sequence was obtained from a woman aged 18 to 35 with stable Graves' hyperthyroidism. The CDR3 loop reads CASSQENSGQGYEQYF. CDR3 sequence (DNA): TGTGCCAGCAGCCAAGAGAACTCGGGACAAGGCTACGAGCAGTACTTC.